The rows below give T cell receptor beta chains drawn from one sample of a study of molecular identifiers for immune sequencing clone quantification. Using its own MiXCR run on the PCR reads, TCRdb lists one record per CDR3 protein. The table shows 400,000 to 600,000 distinct CDR3 sequences, with approximately 25% occurring only once. Sequencing input: naive CD8+ T cells from blood, with Jurkat cell RNA spiked in. Every receptor here comes from a human donor in good health. Some libraries in this study had Jurkat cell RNA spiked in. Both conserved end residues are part of each CDR3. D genes are given only for firm matches. Clone size is given for some rows only: seen once, a few or many times, or a class if the clone is expanded.

V gene	clone size	J gene	D gene	CDR3 DNA	CDR3 protein
TRBV4-1	.	TRBJ2-1	TRBD2	TGCGCCAGCAGCCAAGATCCTACTAGCGCCCTGTACAATGAGCAGTTCTTC	CASSQDPTSALYNEQFF
TRBV2	many	TRBJ1-1	.	TGTGCCAGCAGTCTTAAGGGAGATGGGACTGAAGCTTTCTTT	CASSLKGDGTEAFF
TRBV29-1	.	TRBJ1-1	.	TGCAGCTCCCCGTGGTGTGACACTGAAGCTCTCTTT	CSSPWCDTEALF
TRBV2	many	TRBJ1-5	.	TGTGCCAGCAGAAAGGACGGAAGAAATAGCAATCAGCCCCAGCATTTT	CASRKDGRNSNQPQHF
TRBV29-1	many	TRBJ1-2	.	TGCAGCGTCCCTGGCTACACCTTC	CSVPGYTF
TRBV5-6	.	TRBJ2-1	TRBD2	TGTGCCAGCAGCTTGGAGAGCGGGGGTGCAACCTACAATGAGCAGCTCTTC	CASSLESGGATYNEQLF
TRBV12-3/TRBV12-4	.	TRBJ2-1	.	TGTGCCAGCAGTTTGGTCCTTTGCGGGGATAGATACAATGAGCAGTTCTTC	CASSLVLCGDRYNEQFF
TRBV29-1	many	TRBJ1-4	.	TGCAGCGTCAGGGACGGACTCAATGAAAAACTGTTTTTT	CSVRDGLNEKLFF
TRBV18	.	TRBJ2-7	.	TGTGCCAGCTCACCAAGGGCCAGCCCCTACGAGCAGTACTTC	CASSPRASPYEQYF
TRBV6-2/TRBV6-3	.	TRBJ1-1	TRBD1	TGTGCCAGCAGTTTCTCCCGGGACAGGGGGTTTCCTGAAGCTTTCTTT	CASSFSRDRGFPEAFF
TRBV20-1	.	TRBJ2-7	.	TGCAGTGCTTGGGAGAGGACTGTCTACGAGCAGTACTTC	CSAWERTVYEQYF
TRBV12-3/TRBV12-4	.	TRBJ2-1	.	TGTGCCAGCAGTTTTTCATTGAATGAGCAGTTCTTC	CASSFSLNEQFF
TRBV2	many	TRBJ2-3	TRBD1	TGTGCCAGCTCCACTGACCGGGACAGTCAGTCTCCTACTAGCACAGATACGCAGTATTTT	CASSTDRDSQSPTSTDTQYF
TRBV6-1	.	TRBJ2-3	TRBD2	TGTGCCAGCAGTGAAGTCCTAGCGGGGTACCGAGATACGCAGTATTTT	CASSEVLAGYRDTQYF
TRBV7-9	many	TRBJ2-5	.	TGTGCCAGCAGCGCGACCATACAAGAGACCCAGTACTTC	CASSATIQETQYF
TRBV10-1	.	TRBJ2-2	.	TGCGCCAGCAGAGGGTATACCGGGGAGCTGTTTTTT	CASRGYTGELFF
TRBV6-5	few	TRBJ2-6	.	TGTGCCAGCAGATCAACAGGGAGCTCTGGGGCCAACGTCCTGACTTTC	CASRSTGSSGANVLTF
TRBV4-3	many	TRBJ2-7	.	TGCGCCAGCAGCCAAGATAGAGGGGTCTACGAGCAGTACTTC	CASSQDRGVYEQYF
TRBV18	.	TRBJ2-7	TRBD1	TGTGCCAGCTCACGACAGGGGGCGCCCGAGCAGTACTTC	CASSRQGAPEQYF
TRBV5-5	.	TRBJ2-7	.	TGTGCCAGCAGCTTACAGGGGAGGAACCACGAGCAGTACTTC	CASSLQGRNHEQYF
TRBV20-1	.	TRBJ1-4	TRBD1	TGCAGTGCTTGGACAGGGGATACCACTAATGAAAAACTGTTTTTT	CSAWTGDTTNEKLFF
TRBV5-6	many	TRBJ1-1	.	TGTGCCAGCAGCTGGACGTCAAACACTGAAGCTTTCTTT	CASSWTSNTEAFF
TRBV6-2/TRBV6-3	.	TRBJ2-7	.	TGTGCCCGCCGCCTAGGGCCCCCGGGGTCCTACGCGCCGTACTTC	CARRLGPPGSYAPYF
TRBV30	.	TRBJ1-4	.	TGTGCCCGGAGCCAGGGGTTGCGTGAAAAACTGTTTTTT	CARSQGLREKLFF
TRBV6-2/TRBV6-3	many	TRBJ2-3	.	TGTGCCAGCAGTTACTACCCTCTAGATACGCAGTATTTT	CASSYYPLDTQYF
TRBV4-3	few	TRBJ2-5	TRBD2	TGCGCCAGCAGCCAAGATCTAAGCGGGAGGAATCAAGAGACCCAGTACTTC	CASSQDLSGRNQETQYF
TRBV7-9	many	TRBJ1-1	.	TGTGCCAGCAGCTTAGGCCCTGGAGCTGAAGCTTTCTTT	CASSLGPGAEAFF
TRBV24-1	once	TRBJ2-4	.	TGTGCCACCAGTGATTTAAGGTTCGAAAACATTCAGTACTTC	CATSDLRFENIQYF
TRBV7-9	few	TRBJ1-6	.	TGTGCCAGCAGGGGGACAACAGCAAATAATTCACCCCTCCACTTT	CASRGTTANNSPLHF